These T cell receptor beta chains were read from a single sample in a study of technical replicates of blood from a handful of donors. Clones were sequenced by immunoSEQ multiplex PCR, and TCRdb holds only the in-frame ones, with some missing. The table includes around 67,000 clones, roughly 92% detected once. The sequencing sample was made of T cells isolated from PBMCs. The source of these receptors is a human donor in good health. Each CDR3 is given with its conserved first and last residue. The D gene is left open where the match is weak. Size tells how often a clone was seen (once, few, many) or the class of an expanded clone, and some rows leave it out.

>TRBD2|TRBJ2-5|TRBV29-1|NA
TGCAGCGTTGGATCGCGGGAGGGGATCGAGACCCAGTACTTC
CSVGSREGIETQYF
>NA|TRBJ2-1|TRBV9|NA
TGTGCCAGCAGCGTAGATCTGTCAGGGTTGGATGAGCAGTTCTTC
CASSVDLSGLDEQFF
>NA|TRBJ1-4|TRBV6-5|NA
TGTGCCAGCAGTTACTCGGCGGGACGAGGCGAAAAACTGTTTTTT
CASSYSAGRGEKLFF
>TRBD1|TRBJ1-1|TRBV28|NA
TGTGCCAGCAGCAACAGGGGAATGAACACTGAAGCTTTCTTT
CASSNRGMNTEAFF
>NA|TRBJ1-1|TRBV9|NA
TGTGCCAGCAGGGGGCCAGGCACTGAAGCTTTCTTT
CASRGPGTEAFF
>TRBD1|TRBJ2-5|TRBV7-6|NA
TGTGCCAGCAGCTTAAGGACAGGAGAGACCCAGTACTTC
CASSLRTGETQYF
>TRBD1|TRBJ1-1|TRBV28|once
TGTGCCAGCAGCCCCTGGGGTGACAGGGGGCGGACTGAAGCTTTCTTT
CASSPWGDRGRTEAFF
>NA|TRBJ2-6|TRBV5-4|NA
TGTGCCAGCAGCTTAGAACTCTCTGGGGCCAACGTCCTGACTTTC
CASSLELSGANVLTF
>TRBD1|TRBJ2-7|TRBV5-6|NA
TGTGCCAGCAGCTTGGACAGGGGGCTTGAGCAGTACTTC
CASSLDRGLEQYF
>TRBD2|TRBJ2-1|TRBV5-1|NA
TGCGCCAGCAGCGTGGGACTATACTACAATGAGCAGTTCTTC
CASSVGLYYNEQFF
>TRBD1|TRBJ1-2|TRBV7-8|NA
TGTGCCAGCAGCCCTACCGACAGGGTGAATGGCTACACCTTC
CASSPTDRVNGYTF
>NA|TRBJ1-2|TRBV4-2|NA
TGTGCCAGCAGCCAAGATGCCACGGGTCGTGGCTACACCTTC
CASSQDATGRGYTF
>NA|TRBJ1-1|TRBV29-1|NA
TGCAGCGTTGTGGCAGGGGCCACTGAAGCTTTCTTT
CSVVAGATEAFF
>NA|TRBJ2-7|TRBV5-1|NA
TGCGCCAGCAGCCAGACCCTAGACGAGCAGTACTTC
CASSQTLDEQYF
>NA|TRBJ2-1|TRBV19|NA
TGTGCCAGTAGACCTAGAGGAGGTCCCTACAATGAGCAGTTCTTC
CASRPRGGPYNEQFF
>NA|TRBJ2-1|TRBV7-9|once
TGTGCCAGCAGCGTAAGAGGGATTTGGTCCGGTGAGCAGTTCTTC
CASSVRGIWSGEQFF
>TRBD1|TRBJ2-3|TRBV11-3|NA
TGTGCCAGCAGCCGTCCCGGGACAGGACCAGATACGCAGTATTTT
CASSRPGTGPDTQYF
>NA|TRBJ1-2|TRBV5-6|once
TGTGCCAGCAGCCCATACGGGGATGGCTACACCTTC
CASSPYGDGYTF
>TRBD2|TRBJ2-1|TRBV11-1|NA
TGTGCCAGCAGCCAAACTAGCGGGGGCGACAATGAGCAGTTCTTC
CASSQTSGGDNEQFF
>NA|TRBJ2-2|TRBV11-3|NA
TGTGCCAGCAGCTATTCAGGGAACACCGGGGAGCTGTTTTTT
CASSYSGNTGELFF
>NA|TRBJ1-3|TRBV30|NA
TGTGCCTGGAGTTTGACAGTGGGGCCTAATTATAGATCTGGAAACACCATATATTTT
CAWSLTVGPNYRSGNTIYF
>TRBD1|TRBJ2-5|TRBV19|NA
TGTGCCAGTAGTATGGACAGGGAAGGGACCCAGTACTTC
CASSMDREGTQYF
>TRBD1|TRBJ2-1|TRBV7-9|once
TGTGCCAGCAGCTTAACGGGACAGGGGCGGCGGGAGCAGTTCTTC
CASSLTGQGRREQFF
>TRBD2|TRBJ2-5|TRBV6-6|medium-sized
TGTGCCAGCACTATGACTAGCGGGGGGAAAGAGACCCAGTACTTC
CASTMTSGGKETQYF
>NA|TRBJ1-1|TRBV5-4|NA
TGTGCCAGCAGCTTGGGCCCGGGAATCACTGAAGCTTTCTTT
CASSLGPGITEAFF
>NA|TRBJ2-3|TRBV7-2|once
TGTGCCAGCAGCATCTACCCCTTTCCGCAGTATTTT
CASSIYPFPQYF
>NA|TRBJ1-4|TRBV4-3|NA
TGCGCCAGCAGCCTTAAATGGTGGGGGGATTTGAATGAAAAACTGTTTTTT
CASSLKWWGDLNEKLFF
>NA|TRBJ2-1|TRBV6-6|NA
TGTGCCAGCAGTTACTCTCGGGACTCTGAGCAGTTCTTC
CASSYSRDSEQFF
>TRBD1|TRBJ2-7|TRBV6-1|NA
TGTGCCAGCAGGCCAGGGGGAAGCTACGAGCAGTACTTC
CASRPGGSYEQYF
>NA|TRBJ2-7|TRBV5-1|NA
TGCGCCAGCCGGTGGTCCCCGGGCTCCTACGAGCAGTACTTC
CASRWSPGSYEQYF
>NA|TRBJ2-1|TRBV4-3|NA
TGCGCCAGCAGCCAAGATAACGGGAATGAGCAGTTCTTC
CASSQDNGNEQFF
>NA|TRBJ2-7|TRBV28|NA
TGTGCCATCAACGGGACACCCATGTACGAGCAGTACTTC
CAINGTPMYEQYF
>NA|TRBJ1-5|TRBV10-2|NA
TGCGCCAGCAAAGGGGGGGATCAGCCCCAGCATTTT
CASKGGDQPQHF
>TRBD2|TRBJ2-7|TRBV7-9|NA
TGTGCCAGCAGCTCGGGACTAGCGGGAGTGGTTACCCCCTACGAGCAGTACTTC
CASSSGLAGVVTPYEQYF
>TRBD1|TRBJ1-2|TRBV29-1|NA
TGCAGCGTTGCCCAGGGGGGAGATGGCTACACCTTC
CSVAQGGDGYTF
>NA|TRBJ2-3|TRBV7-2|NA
TGTGCCAGCAGCTTGGCCGCTAGCGGCACAGATACGCAGTATTTT
CASSLAASGTDTQYF
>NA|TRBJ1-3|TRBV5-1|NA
TGCGCCAGCAGCTTGGTGGAGGGCCGGGACACCATATATTTT
CASSLVEGRDTIYF
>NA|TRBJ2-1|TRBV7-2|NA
TGTGCCAGCAGCTTCCAGACAGACTACAATGAGCAGTTCTTC
CASSFQTDYNEQFF
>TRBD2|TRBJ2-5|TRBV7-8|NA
TGTGCCAGCAGCATCAATAGCGGGAGGAGGGAGACCCAGTACTTC
CASSINSGRRETQYF
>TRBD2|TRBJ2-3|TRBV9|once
TGTGCCAGCAGCGGATCAGGGAGGGCGGACACAGATACGCAGTATTTT
CASSGSGRADTDTQYF